Presented here are 29 T cell receptor beta chains from one specimen sequenced in a study of neurological immune-mediated disorders. Each CDR3 protein is one row after TCRdb ran MiXCR on the 5' RACE reads. This table holds about 70,000 distinct CDR3 sequences, 2.5% to 3.5% found once. Material: PBMCs. All receptors come from a woman aged 45-59 years with multiple sclerosis.

This clonotype was observed many times. The chain couples TRBV5-1 to TRBJ2-3; no clear D gene. This CDR3 spans 12 amino acids. Germline V gene sequence: CDR1 SGHRS, CDR2 YFSETQ. V was cut by 4 bases and J by 4 bases, with 7 bases left in between. In nucleotides, the CDR3 is TGCGCCAGCAGCCGTCCCCCAGATACGCAGTATTTT. Encoded protein: CASSRPPDTQYF.

Many counts were recorded for this clonotype. J is TRBJ1-1 and V is TRBV16; D not certain. Germline V gene lookup returns CDR1 KGHSY and CDR2 FQNENV. V was clipped by 5 bases and J by 4 bases, with 11 bases between them. The CDR3 loop spans 13 amino acids. As DNA, the CDR3 is TGTGCCAGCAGCAAAGGCAGGAGCACTGAAGCTTTCTTT. Translation: CASSKGRSTEAFF.

Regarding this clonotype: A clone one base away is much larger, so this may be a read error. CDR3 DNA sequence: TGCAGTGCTATTCCGGGACAGTACTATAATTCACCCCTCAACTTT. Amino acids: CSAIPGQYYNSPLNF. The V and J genes are TRBV20-1 and TRBJ1-6; 7 bases map to TRBD1. Looked up from germline, CDR1 is DFQATT and CDR2 is SNEGSKA (reference sequence). This CDR3 is built from 15 residues.

This clonotype was seen at least ten times. J is TRBJ2-1 and V is TRBV4-1, with a tentative D call TRBD2 (5 bases). CDR1 and CDR2 from the germline V gene are MGHRA and YSYEKL. The CDR3 length is 12 residues. Trimming removed 7 bases from V and 9 bases from J, with 13 bases in between. In DNA, the CDR3 is TGCGCCAGCACTTCGGGGATAGGTGAGCAGTTCTTC. Translation: CASTSGIGEQFF.

This clonotype has ten or more counts. The gene calls are TRBV5-1 and TRBJ2-1; tentatively, D is TRBD2 (6 bases). V was shortened by 3 bases and J by 6 bases, with 16 bases between the two germline ends. The length of the CDR3 is 15 residues. Germline loops: CDR1 SGHRS, CDR2 YFSETQ. CDR3 in amino acids: CASSSTTVGGNEQFF. In DNA, the CDR3 is TGCGCCAGCAGCTCGACAACCGTCGGGGGCAATGAGCAGTTCTTC.

This clonotype showed up many times. V gene TRBV5-5 combines with J gene TRBJ2-7, with TRBD1 matching over 7 bases. The CDR3 runs 15 residues. Trimming at V came to 0 bases and at J to 0 bases, leaving 3 bases not matched to a gene. Germline V CDR1 and CDR2: SGHKS, YYEKEE (reference sequence). CDR3 DNA: TGTGCCAGCAGCTTGGTCGGGGACAGCTCCTACGAGCAGTACTTC. This translates into CASSLVGDSSYEQYF.

This clonotype was seen ten or more times. The chain has TRBV5-1 and TRBJ2-3; D not certain. CDR3 length: 14 residues. V dropped 0 bases and J dropped 3 bases, with 8 bases sitting between them. Looked up from germline, CDR1 is SGHRS and CDR2 is YFSETQ. Here the CDR3 reads CASSLERPTDTQYF. In DNA form, the CDR3 reads TGCGCCAGCAGCTTGGAAAGGCCAACAGATACGCAGTATTTT.

This clonotype was recorded at least ten times. The CDR3 region has the DNA TGTGCCAGCAGCTTAGAGGGGGCCGACTATGGCTACACCTTC. Amino acid sequence: CASSLEGADYGYTF. This sequence joins TRBV7-2 and TRBJ1-2; 7 bases agree with TRBD1. CDR1 is SGHTA and CDR2 is FQGNSA in the germline V gene. The CDR3 contains 14 residues. V lost 1 base to trimming and J lost 3 bases; unmatched junction nucleotides: 2.

This clonotype showed up many times. The CDR3 DNA follows: TGCAGTGCCAAAAACCCATTTATCTCCTACGAGCAGTACTTC. It yields the protein CSAKNPFISYEQYF. V gene TRBV20-1 combines with J gene TRBJ2-7; the D is unclear. The CDR3 consists of 14 residues. Germline V gives CDR1 DFQATT, CDR2 SNEGSKA (reference sequence). Trimming cost V 6 bases and J 0 bases, with 15 bases left between them.

This clonotype showed up just a few times. This chain joins TRBV13 and TRBJ2-3; possibly TRBD1 or TRBD2 for D (5 bases each). V gave up 5 bases and J gave up 3 bases, with 18 bases separating them. The V gene's germline CDR1 is PRHDT and CDR2 FYEKMQ (reference sequence). This CDR3 region has 16 residues. The CDR3, as DNA: TGTGCCAGCAGCGCCCGACTGGGGGATTGGACAGATACGCAGTATTTT. Its translation is CASSARLGDWTDTQYF.

This clonotype occurred many times. V usage is TRBV4-3 and J usage is TRBJ2-1; 10 bases fit TRBD2. The length of the CDR3 is 16 residues. V gave up 0 bases and J gave up 8 bases; unmatched junction bases: 7. Per germline, CDR1 LGHNA and CDR2 YSLEER. The CDR3 sequence: CASSQDLASGRYEQFF. CDR3 nucleotide sequence: TGCGCCAGCAGCCAAGATCTGGCTAGCGGGAGATATGAGCAGTTCTTC.

This clonotype occurred many times. The V gene is TRBV20-1, the J gene TRBJ2-7; perhaps TRBD1 as D (5 bases). Germline CDR1 DFQATT, CDR2 SNEGSKA (reference sequence). The CDR3 has 13 residues. The germline V and J ends were trimmed by 6 bases and 1 base, with 13 bases remaining between them. CDR3: CSAGAATSYEQYV. For the CDR3, the DNA is TGCAGTGCAGGGGCAGCGACGTCCTACGAGCAGTACGTC.

Ten or more counts support this clonotype. The chain combines TRBV7-2 with TRBJ2-7, with 8 bases lining up with TRBD1. This CDR3 is built from 13 residues. Germline trimming cut 5 bases from V and 6 bases from J; bases unmatched to any gene: 6. CDR1 is SGHTA and CDR2 is FQGNSA in the germline V gene. The chain's CDR3 is CASSPDRGGEQYV. The CDR3 region has the DNA TGTGCCAGCAGCCCAGACAGGGGCGGCGAGCAGTACGTC.

This clonotype was seen repeatedly, ten times or more. The chain links TRBV20-1 to TRBJ1-5, with a possible D match to TRBD1 (6 bases). Germline assignment: CDR1 DFQATT and CDR2 SNEGSKA (reference sequence). This CDR3 spans 13 amino acids. The V end was cut by 6 bases, the J end by 4 bases, with 13 bases between. This CDR3 reads CSAGQSSNQPQHF. The CDR3 coding sequence is TGCAGTGCCGGACAGTCGTCAAATCAGCCCCAGCATTTT.

This clonotype appeared many times. The chain joins TRBV5-6 to TRBJ2-1; 7 bases agree with TRBD1. The germline V gene encodes CDR1 SGHDT and CDR2 YYEEEE. J gave up 2 bases and V 4 bases, and 12 bases lay outside the gene matches. The CDR3 contains 17 residues. Written as DNA, the CDR3 is TGTGCCAGCAGCGGGTGGGGCAAACAGGGGACCTACAATGAGCAGTTCTTC. This sequence encodes CASSGWGKQGTYNEQFF.

This sequence joins TRBV20-1 and TRBJ2-5, with TRBD1 matching over 7 bases. This CDR3 comprises 15 residues. The germline V gene has CDR1 DFQATT and CDR2 SNEGSKA (reference sequence). Germline trimming cut 5 bases from V and 2 bases from J; bases unmatched to any gene: 11. The chain's CDR3 is CSARSPGTAQETQYF. The CDR3 bases are TGCAGTGCTCGAAGCCCCGGGACAGCGCAAGAGACCCAGTACTTC.

This clonotype was picked up many times. The CDR3 loop reads CASSRQGASGANVLTF. CDR3 nucleotide sequence: TGTGCCAGCAGCCGACAGGGGGCTTCTGGGGCCAACGTCCTGACTTTC. The chain links TRBV7-2 to TRBJ2-6; 10 nucleotides agree with TRBD1. J was trimmed by 1 base and V by 5 bases; bases with no gene match: 2. The germline CDR1 and CDR2 sequences are SGHTA and FQGNSA. The CDR3 loop spans 16 amino acids.

This clonotype was observed a few times. The CDR3 ends on some other residue instead of the conserved phenylalanine or tryptophan, so this is likely a read error. This sequence joins TRBV15 and TRBJ1-6; no clear D. CDR1 is LNHNV, CDR2 YYDKDF, per germline (reference sequence). V shed 0 bases and J shed 0 bases, with 12 bases lying between them. There are 18 residues in the CDR3. The CDR3 sequence is CATSRDRPGSSYNSPLHN. The CDR3 nucleotides are TGTGCCACCAGCAGAGACCGACCTGGGAGCTCCTATAATTCACCCCTCCACAAT.

As regards this clonotype: A read error is possible here, since a much larger clone lies one base away. The chain couples TRBV12-3 or TRBV12-4 to TRBJ2-2, with D tentatively TRBD1 (6 bases). The CDR3 has 14 amino acids. CDR3 nucleotide sequence: TGTGCCATCAGTCAAAATGAGGGGGCCGGGGAGCTGTTTTTT. Its translation is CAISQNEGAGELFF.

There are many counts of this clonotype. The chain joins TRBV20-1 to TRBJ1-2; no reliable D call. This CDR3 contains 11 residues. CDR1 and CDR2 from the germline V gene are DFQATT and SNEGSKA (reference sequence). The CDR3 DNA sequence: TGCAGCCGCCTACGGCAGAATGGCTACACCTTC. Protein sequence: CSRLRQNGYTF.

The V and J genes are TRBV7-2 and TRBJ2-4; D gene uncertain. Between the trimmed V and J ends, which lost 5 bases and 0 bases, there was a span of 8 bases. In germline, CDR1 is SGHTA, CDR2 FQGNSA. The CDR3 is made up of 14 amino acids. CDR3 sequence (DNA): TGTGCCAGCAGCCCGAATCTAGCCAAAAACATTCAGTACTTC. As protein: CASSPNLAKNIQYF. Using reference TRBV7-2 and TRBJ2-4 for the parts outside the CDR3, the full variable domain is GAGVSQSPSNKVTEKGKDVELRCDPISGHTALYWYRQSLGQGLEFLIYFQGNSAPDKSGLPSDRFSAERTGGSVSTLTIQRTQQEDSAVYLCASSPNLAKNIQYFGAGTRLSVL.

This clonotype was observed many times. The chain links TRBV6-5 to TRBJ2-2, with 7 bases matching TRBD1. This CDR3 spans 15 amino acids. Germline lookup yields CDR1 MNHEY and CDR2 SVGAGI. J was trimmed by 4 bases and V by 5 bases; bases with no gene match: 7. CDR3 nucleotide sequence: TGTGCCAGCAGTCTACGACAGGGTCGCACCGGGGAGCTGTTTTTT. Encoded protein: CASSLRQGRTGELFF.

This clonotype came up many times. This chain links TRBV7-2 with TRBJ2-5, with unresolved D. This CDR3 contains 12 residues. With 5 bases removed from V and 5 bases from J, the gap between germline ends came to 9 bases. Germline values: CDR1 SGHTA, CDR2 FQGNSA. CDR3 in amino acids: CASSRASETQYF. CDR3 coding DNA: TGTGCCAGCAGCCGCGCGAGCGAGACCCAGTACTTC.

Here the CDR3 reads CASILRRSPEAFF. CDR3 coding DNA: TGTGCCAGCATCTTAAGACGCAGCCCTGAAGCTTTCTTT. The chain is built from TRBV5-6 and TRBJ1-1, with unresolved D. The CDR3 extends over 13 amino acids. Per the germline V gene, CDR1 is SGHDT and CDR2 is YYEEEE. V lost 6 bases to trimming and J lost 6 bases, with 15 bases between them.

Comment on this clonotype: A much larger clone is a single base away; this may be a read error. This chain connects TRBV6-6 to TRBJ2-2, with TRBD1 matching 7 bases. The CDR3 is 14 residues long. Germline CDR1 and CDR2: MNHNY and SVGAGI (reference sequence). Written as DNA, the CDR3 is TGTGCCAGCAGCGAGGGGGCGAACAACGGGGAGCTGTTTTTT. This encodes CASSEGANNGELFF.

This clonotype has a count of ten or more. The chain recombines TRBV5-5 with TRBJ1-1; 8 bases line up with TRBD1. This CDR3 has 16 residues. With V trimmed by 2 bases and J by 1 base, 7 bases remained unmatched. Germline V gene sequence: CDR1 SGHKS, CDR2 YYEKEE (reference sequence). The CDR3 loop is CASSLGRQGANTEAFF. CDR3 DNA: TGTGCCAGCAGCTTAGGAAGGCAGGGGGCGAACACTGAAGCTTTCTTT.

This clonotype was observed at least ten times. The genes are TRBV29-1 and TRBJ1-1, with D perhaps TRBD1 (6 bases). Germline lookup yields CDR1 SQVTM and CDR2 ANQGSEA. The CDR3 is made up of 13 amino acids. V was shortened by 2 bases and J by 2 bases, with 9 bases between the two germline ends. DNA of the CDR3: TGCAGCGTTGAACAGACAGGTAACACTGAAGCTTTCTTT. Translation gives CSVEQTGNTEAFF. The variable domain in full, with the rest retrieved from reference TRBV29-1 and TRBJ1-1, is SAVISQKPSRDICQRGTSLTIQCQVDSQVTMMFWYRQQPGQSLTLIATANQGSEATYESGFVIDKFPISRPNLTFSTLTVSNMSPEDSSIYLCSVEQTGNTEAFFGQGTRLTVV.

This clonotype was detected ten times or more. The chain couples TRBV15 to TRBJ1-1; no clear D gene. V lost 1 base, J lost 6 bases, and 12 bases lay in between. The CDR3 consists of 14 residues. The germline V gene has CDR1 LNHNV and CDR2 YYDKDF (reference sequence). The CDR3 here is CATSRGGSGPEAFF. CDR3 DNA: TGTGCCACCAGCAGAGGAGGGTCAGGTCCTGAAGCTTTCTTT.

Ten or more counts support this clonotype. The genes are TRBV7-2 and TRBJ2-3; 9 positions agree with TRBD2. Germline CDR1 is SGHTA and CDR2 is FQGNSA. Trimming at V came to 5 bases and at J to 4 bases, leaving 10 bases not matched to a gene. This CDR3 is 16 amino acids long. In nucleotides, the CDR3 is TGTGCCAGCAGCCTTGGGGGCGGGAGGGCCTCAGATACGCAGTATTTT. Its protein product is CASSLGGGRASDTQYF.